A selection of T cell receptor beta chains follows, all from one sample in a study of blood T cell repertoires in COVID-19. Clones were read by immunoSEQ multiplex PCR, and TCRdb kept only the in-frame ones, dropping some. Counted here are about 130,000 clones, around nine tenths occurring once; the ten biggest clones make up approximately 10%. Material: peripheral blood. Source of these receptors: a woman aged 70-85 years with COVID-19, enrolled during active disease. The CDR3 runs from the conserved cysteine through the conserved F or W. Each record gives: CDR3 length, D gene, V gene, J gene, clone size, CDR3 DNA, CDR3 protein. D genes are given only for firm matches. Not all rows give a size; the values are once, few, many and, for expanded clones, a class.

13	NA	TRBV7-7	TRBJ1-1	NA	TGTGCCAGCAGCCCTTACAGGAACACTGAAGCTTTCTTT	CASSPYRNTEAFF
16	NA	TRBV7-9	TRBJ1-4	NA	TGTGCCAGCAGCATCGAGGCGGGTCAGGGGAAGGAAAAACTGTTTTTT	CASSIEAGQGKEKLFF
15	NA	TRBV7-2	TRBJ2-1	NA	TGTGCCAGCAGCTTAGTCCTTCCCAGGGGCGATGAGCAGTTCTTC	CASSLVLPRGDEQFF
16	TRBD1	TRBV5-8	TRBJ2-5	NA	TGTGCCAGCAGCTTGGTGCCGGGACAGGGGCAAGAGACCCAGTACTTC	CASSLVPGQGQETQYF
13	NA	TRBV2	TRBJ1-5	NA	TGTGCCAGCAGTTCGTCGACAGGACAGCCCCAGCATTTT	CASSSSTGQPQHF
13	TRBD1	TRBV19	TRBJ1-2	NA	TGTGCCAGTCAACGGGACAGGGTGCATGGCTACACCTTC	CASQRDRVHGYTF
14	NA	TRBV6-2/TRBV6-3	TRBJ1-1	once	TGTGCCAGCAGTTACGAGGTTCCGAACACTGAAGCTTTCTTT	CASSYEVPNTEAFF
14	NA	TRBV21-1	TRBJ2-7	NA	TGTGCCAGCAGCATCCGGACGGGGGACTACGAGCAGTACTTC	CASSIRTGDYEQYF
14	TRBD1	TRBV3-1/TRBV3-2	TRBJ1-1	NA	TGTGCCAGCAGCCAGGGTCAGGGGGCCGCTGAAGCTTTCTTT	CASSQGQGAAEAFF
15	NA	TRBV5-4	TRBJ2-7	NA	TGTGCCAGCAGCCCCCGGGACGGGAGCTCCTACGAGCAGTACTTC	CASSPRDGSSYEQYF
15	NA	TRBV9	TRBJ2-3	NA	TGTGCCAGCAAGGCGGCAAGTTCTAGCACAGATACGCAGTATTTT	CASKAASSSTDTQYF